Presented here are 15 T cell receptor beta chains from one specimen sequenced in a study of cytomegalovirus exposure and HLA in healthy donors. The study ran its PCR with 60 Vbeta and 13 Jbeta primers. Profiled with immunoSEQ multiplex PCR; TCRdb holds only in-frame clones, not every one. Seen here are approximately 190,000 clones, around 82% observed once, and the top ten hold about 1.8%. Sequencing was done on a sample of PBMCs. Source of these receptors: a man aged 35 to 55 in good health and CMV-seropositive.

The J gene is TRBJ2-7, the V gene TRBV7-8, with D possibly TRBD2 on 6 matching bases. The CDR3 loop spans 13 amino acids. CDR1 is SGHVS, CDR2 FQNEAQ, per germline. V shed 5 bases and J shed 3 bases, with 11 bases lying between them. Here the CDR3 DNA reads TGTGCCAGCAGCCGGGGACTTTACTACGAGCAGTACTTC. Translated: CASSRGLYYEQYF.

This chain uses TRBV11-3 with TRBJ1-1, with no clear D. V lost 0 bases to trimming and J lost 8 bases, with 7 bases between them. In germline, CDR1 is SGHNT, CDR2 YENEEA. The CDR3 is 12 amino acids. CDR3 sequence reads: CASSLDNSEAFF. CDR3 bases: TGTGCCAGCAGCTTAGATAACAGCGAAGCTTTCTTT.

This clone was seen a single time. The genes are TRBV11-3 and TRBJ2-3; D ambiguous. Trimming removed 1 base from V and 3 bases from J, with 5 bases in between. Germline V gene sequence: CDR1 SGHNT, CDR2 YENEEA. CDR3 length: 13 residues. As DNA, the CDR3 is TGTGCCAGCAGCTTAGTCCCAACAGATACGCAGTATTTT. Translating gives CASSLVPTDTQYF.

This clone was picked up a small number of times. The gene calls are TRBV7-2 and TRBJ1-2; 9 bases map to TRBD1. The CDR3 covers 14 residues. Germline V gene sequence: CDR1 SGHTA, CDR2 FQGNSA. After removal of 5 bases from V and 4 bases from J, the junction contained 5 bases not matched to a gene. The CDR3 protein is CASSITGGGYGYTF. For the CDR3, the DNA is TGTGCCAGCAGCATAACAGGGGGCGGCTATGGCTACACCTTC.

This clone appeared once. The J gene is TRBJ1-4, the V gene TRBV30, with a tentative D call TRBD1 (5 bases). Trimming took off 0 bases at V and 8 bases at J, with 13 bases between the two ends. In germline, CDR1 is GTSNPN, CDR2 SVGIG (reference sequence). The CDR3 sequence is 14 residues long. CDR3 bases: TGTGCCTGGAGTGTAAGGGGCAGTCAGGAAAAACTGTTTTTT. It codes for CAWSVRGSQEKLFF.

Worth noting for this clone: The sample has other DNA sequences that encode this CDR3 too. The V and J genes are TRBV9 and TRBJ2-7, with D tentatively TRBD1 (5 bases). CDR3 length: 14 amino acids. V dropped 4 bases and J dropped 0 bases, with 11 bases sitting between them. Germline V CDR1 and CDR2: SGDLS, YYNGEE. DNA for the CDR3: TGTGCCAGCAGCAAGGGGCGCAGCTCCTACGAGCAGTACTTC. Protein: CASSKGRSSYEQYF.

In regard to this clone: At one of its ends the junction is not consistent with the germline gene, which may arise from a read error. The chain uses TRBV7-9 and TRBJ1-1, with D uncertain. Germline-derived CDR1 and CDR2 are SEHNR and FQNEAQ (reference sequence). The CDR3 is made up of 17 amino acids. The CDR3 DNA reads TGTTCCAGCAGCTTAGGCCTTATCTGGTCAGGGAACACTGAAGCTTTCTTT. The encoded protein is CSSSLGLIWSGNTEAFF.

V and J are TRBV29-1 and TRBJ1-4; D is perhaps TRBD1 (5 bases). CDR3 length: 15 residues. Germline CDR1 SQVTM, CDR2 ANQGSEA. V was cut by 7 bases and J by 10 bases, with 25 bases left in between. CDR3 loop: CSASNTRDFSRKLFF. CDR3 DNA sequence: TGCAGCGCTTCGAATACTCGGGACTTTTCCAGAAAACTGTTTTTT.

This clone has a single count. A junction boundary mismatches the germline segment, possibly from a read error. This chain joins TRBV14 and TRBJ1-1; TRBD1 might be the D (6 bases). The germline CDR1 and CDR2 sequences are SGHDN and FVKESK. The CDR3 runs 16 residues. CDR3 nucleotide sequence: TGTGTCAGCAGCCAAGAAGGGGGACAACAGGGCACTGAAGCTTTCTTT. It translates to CVSSQEGGQQGTEAFF.

CDR3 coding DNA: TGCGCCAGCACGGATGGGGGGGCCGTGAATGGCTACACCTTC. It codes for CASTDGGAVNGYTF. This chain joins TRBV10-2 and TRBJ1-2; the D gene is possibly TRBD1 (6 bases). The V and J ends lost 7 bases and 6 bases respectively, with 18 bases between them. Germline loops: CDR1 WSHSY, CDR2 SAAADI. The CDR3 is 14 residues long.

The rearrangement joins TRBV18 to TRBJ1-5; 8 positions agree with TRBD1. V lost 8 bases to trimming and J lost 5 bases; unmatched junction nucleotides: 5. The germline V gene encodes CDR1 KGHSH and CDR2 LQKENI. The CDR3 runs to 13 residues. The CDR3 loop reads CASAGTGDQPQHF. The CDR3 DNA reads as TGTGCCAGCGCAGGGACAGGCGATCAGCCCCAGCATTTT.

This clone was recorded once. The chain carries TRBV29-1 and TRBJ1-1; 8 nucleotides align to TRBD1. Trimming cost V 7 bases and J 3 bases; bases outside gene matches: 4. Germline V gene data show CDR1 as SQVTM and CDR2 as ANQGSEA. The length of the CDR3 is 12 residues. The CDR3, as DNA: TGCAGCGGTGCAGGGGGCTACACTGAAGCTTTCTTT. Amino acid sequence: CSGAGGYTEAFF. Full variable domain (outside the CDR3, taken from reference TRBV29-1 and TRBJ1-1): SAVISQKPSRDICQRGTSLTIQCQVDSQVTMMFWYRQQPGQSLTLIATANQGSEATYESGFVIDKFPISRPNLTFSTLTVSNMSPEDSSIYLCSGAGGYTEAFFGQGTRLTVV.

The chain combines TRBV13 with TRBJ2-7; 8 bases match TRBD2. Germline values: CDR1 PRHDT, CDR2 FYEKMQ (reference sequence). The V gene end was trimmed by 5 bases and the J gene end by 4 bases; junction bases not matched to a gene: 7. The CDR3 consists of 14 residues. The chain's CDR3 is CASSPLGRGYEQYF. Written as DNA, the CDR3 is TGTGCCAGCAGCCCCCTCGGGAGGGGTTACGAGCAGTACTTC.

The chain has TRBV7-9 and TRBJ2-7; no firm D call. The CDR3 is made up of 13 amino acids. The V gene's germline CDR1 is SEHNR and CDR2 FQNEAQ (reference sequence). Trimming took off 4 bases at V and 4 bases at J, with 11 bases between the two ends. The CDR3 spells CASSSRFSYEQYF. CDR3 DNA sequence: TGTGCCAGCAGCTCCCGGTTCTCTTACGAGCAGTACTTC. Supplemented by reference TRBV7-9 and TRBJ2-7, the full variable domain reads DTGVSQNPRHKITKRGQNVTFRCDPISEHNRLYWYRQTLGQGPEFLTYFQNEAQLEKSRLLSDRFSAERPKGSFSTLEIQRTEQGDSAMYLCASSSRFSYEQYFGPGTRLTVT.

The CDR3 DNA sequence: TGTGCCAGCTCAGGGACAGGGGATTCGGGCTACACCTTC. It encodes CASSGTGDSGYTF. The rearrangement uses TRBV18 and TRBJ1-2; TRBD1 agrees at 10 bases. The CDR3 covers 13 residues. V lost 5 bases to trimming and J lost 8 bases; unmatched junction nucleotides: 5. Germline V gives CDR1 KGHSH, CDR2 LQKENI.